The source of this T cell receptor beta chain is a study of T cells after yellow fever vaccination (dated by TCRdb to about 2019). Background for the entire study: The SMART-Seq v4 Ultra Low Input RNA kit was used to prepare libraries from fractions with low cell numbers. Blood was drawn at multiple timepoints before and after primary and secondary immunization, with bulk PBMC replicates and cell subsets isolated. Two healthy male donors, one aged 18 to 30 and one aged 30 to 40 years, made up the cohort. Bulk TCR alpha and beta repertoires were sequenced longitudinally to track T-cell clones before and after primary and booster YFV17D yellow fever vaccination.

The data were produced on an Illumina NovaSeq 6000. TCR cDNA was synthesized by 5'RACE template switching, which introduced a universal primer site and unique molecular identifiers. Priming for cDNA synthesis came from both the TCR alpha and TCR beta constant segments. Library amplification involved two PCR steps, and the second step added sample barcodes and sequencing adapters. Sequencing of the libraries was done on either Illumina HiSeq 2500 (2x100 bp) or NovaSeq (2x150 bp). As for the authors' bioinformatics: MIGEC was used to demultiplex reads and collapse the reads into UMI consensus sequences, and MiXCR was used for V(D)J alignment. Vaccine-responding clonotypes were identified with edgeR using replicate PBMC samples, with FDR below 0.01 and a log2 fold change above 5 up to day 15 being required. Bulk clonotypes were assigned CD4 or CD8 identity according to which sequenced CD4 or CD8 repertoire held them at higher abundance. In TCRdb, the public reads were trimmed at Q25 with fastp and aligned with MiXCR, with productive beta chains retained. CDR3 protein sequences are deduplicated, and each keeps its most common genes and DNA. The V and J calls come from TCRdb's annotation, not from the publication. The sample has about 250,000 distinct CDR3 sequences on record, 3.6% of them singletons. Under 20% of the sample goes to the ten largest clones.

This clonotype has a count of ten or more. This clone's antigen is unknown. No much larger clone is present one base from it, and per-base qualities are unavailable. Results and caveats for the whole study, not just this receptor: A small share of clonotypes was detected in both CD4 and CD8 compartments, with the overlap likely arising from convergent recombination. Computational filtering was needed because FACS-sorted repertoires could contain abundant contaminating clonotypes from the bulk population. Only a couple of donors were included in the study, so the extent to which the findings can be generalized is limited. Compared with the primary T-cell response, the secondary T-cell response was faster but weaker, reaching its peak on day 5 rather than on day 15. Most clones expanded after primary vaccination were re-detected after the booster (approximately 95% of CD4 and approximately 85% of CD8), suggesting broad memory maintenance.

Trimming takes 0 bases off V and 8 bases off J; junction bases not matched to a gene: 8. The germline V gene provides CDR1 LGHNA and CDR2 YSLEER. The CDR3, from cysteine to phenylalanine, totals 16 residues. Only the CDR3 region is kept as DNA, spanning 48 bases read in frame from base 1. The treatment or condition label corresponds to: live attenuated yellow fever vaccine strain. At every blood-draw timepoint, two biological replicates of bulk PBMCs were collected. A standard Ficoll-Paque protocol was used to isolate PBMCs from peripheral blood. RNA was extracted with TriZol from bulk PBMCs, CD4 and CD8 fractions, and dextramer-positive and dextramer-negative fractions.

The clonotype was recovered from a man aged 18 to 30 who received the YFV17D yellow fever vaccine. The starting material was PBMCs, obtained 15 days after the yellow fever booster vaccination. The rearrangement joined TRBV4-3 to TRBJ1-4, and 8 junctional nucleotides match TRBD1. The CDR3 amino acid sequence is: CASSQDPGTGGEKLFF. The DNA sequence reads TGCGCCAGCAGCCAAGACCCCGGGACAGGAGGCGAAAAACTGTTTTTT.